This TCR beta chain was retrieved from a study of cytomegalovirus exposure and HLA in healthy donors. Findings and caveats of the study: Most observed TCR sequences were rare, whereas some public TCRs were detected in many donors. When analyzed later, a missense DCLRE1C variant was found to be linked to TCR beta V- and J-gene trimming. TCR association rates varied by HLA locus in a later analysis, with DRB1 highest and HLA-C lowest.

This clone was seen only once. Its target is unknown. The PCR was carried out with 60 Vbeta primers and 13 Jbeta primers. Generated by immunoSEQ multiplex PCR, the TCRdb table keeps only in-frame clones and is missing some. There are 70,000 to 95,000 clones in the sample; roughly 75% occur only once, and approximately 1% lies in the top ten. The length of the CDR3 is 17 residues. In germline, CDR1 is MNHNS, CDR2 SASEGT. V trimming: 1 base; J trimming: 5 bases; junction bases outside the gene matches: 9. The sequence was obtained from a male donor in good health and CMV-seronegative. The V gene is TRBV6-1, the J gene TRBJ2-5, with 11 nucleotides matching TRBD2. The sequenced sample consisted of PBMCs. CDR3 loop: CASSEVSMVAGGETQYF. CDR3 sequence (DNA): TGTGCCAGCAGTGAAGTTTCCATGGTAGCGGGAGGGGAGACCCAGTACTTC.